This entry features one T cell receptor beta chain sequence. Reverse transcription used about 0.5 to 1 ug RNA and random hexamers. The CDR3 of TCR beta was amplified by immunoSEQ multiplex PCR across 54 Vbeta and 13 Jbeta. Each CDR3 protein gets one entry after TCRdb re-called the immunoSEQ multiplex PCR reads with MiXCR. The repertoire consists of approximately 160,000 distinct CDR3 sequences, with around 94% occurring once and the leading ten covering 0.085% to 0.095%. This specimen belongs to a study of CD8 T cells in Susac syndrome. This CDR3 has 13 amino acids. Trimming shortened V by 6 bases and J by 13 bases, and 18 bases separated the two germline ends.

V gene TRBV12-3 or TRBV12-4 combines with J gene TRBJ1-4; D might be TRBD1 (5 bases). Specimen: CD4+ T cells from PBMCs. The source is a human donor with multiple sclerosis. The CDR3 DNA reads TGTGCCAGCAGCTTTAACTCAGGGAGTCGACTGTTTTTT. It codes for CASSFNSGSRLFF.